One and the same sample provided the 19 T cell receptor beta chains below, sequenced in a study of identical twins' blood T cells. TCRdb re-analysed the 5' RACE reads in MiXCR, keeping a single row per CDR3 protein. The profile shows 400,000 or so distinct CDR3 sequences, about 28% of them singletons. The sample was PBMCs. Receptors were obtained from a woman aged 18 to 50 in good health.

The chain employs TRBV9 and TRBJ2-1, with D unclear. This CDR3 is 13 amino acids long. The germline CDR1 and CDR2 sequences are SGDLS and YYNGEE. V was pared by 0 bases and J by 7 bases, with 8 bases between. The CDR3 spells CASSVADINEQFF. As DNA, the CDR3 is TGTGCCAGCAGCGTAGCCGATATTAATGAGCAGTTCTTC.

This clonotype was picked up a small number of times. The chain employs TRBV6-6 and TRBJ1-2; 7 bases fit TRBD1. The CDR3 is 13 amino acids. CDR1 MNHNY and CDR2 SVGAGI come from the germline V gene (reference sequence). The V gene end was trimmed by 4 bases and the J gene end by 5 bases; junction bases not matched to a gene: 4. CDR3 in DNA: TGTGCCAGCAGTTCAGGGGGAAGGTATGGCTACACCTTC. Translating gives CASSSGGRYGYTF.

This clonotype was observed a handful of times. The chain joins TRBV2 to TRBJ2-6, with D maybe TRBD1 (6 bases). Germline V lookup: CDR1 SNHLY, CDR2 FYNNEI. The CDR3 contains 17 residues. Trimming stripped 6 bases from V and 2 bases from J, with 17 bases between. The CDR3 coding sequence is TGTGCCAGCAGAACTCCAATACAGGGAGCTGGGGCCAACGTCCTGACTTTC. It yields the protein CASRTPIQGAGANVLTF.

This chain joins TRBV6-4 and TRBJ2-1; D is possibly TRBD1 or TRBD2 (5 bases each). The CDR3 consists of 12 residues. The ends were cut back, 4 bases at V and 11 bases at J, with 12 bases in the middle. The germline gives CDR1 MRHNA, CDR2 SNTAGT. The DNA for the CDR3 is TGTGCCAGCAGTGCCGTGGGGGAGAAGCAGTTCTTC. Translation: CASSAVGEKQFF.

This clonotype was observed a few times. V gene TRBV7-2 combines with J gene TRBJ2-3; possible D gene TRBD2, 5 bases. Trimming stripped 5 bases from V and 0 bases from J, with 12 bases between. From germline, CDR1 is SGHTA and CDR2 FQGNSA. The CDR3 length is 15 residues. Here the CDR3 reads CASSNSVTSTDTQYF. As DNA, the CDR3 is TGTGCCAGCAGCAATAGCGTAACTAGCACAGATACGCAGTATTTT.

This clonotype was recorded many times. This rearrangement joins TRBV29-1 to TRBJ1-3; D is ambiguous. V was cut by 3 bases and J by 4 bases, with 10 bases left in between. Per germline, CDR1 SQVTM and CDR2 ANQGSEA. The length of the CDR3 is 13 residues. In DNA, the CDR3 is TGCAGCGTTGATTTAGGATCCGGAAACACCATATATTTT. Amino acid sequence: CSVDLGSGNTIYF.

This clonotype showed up just a few times. The chain carries TRBV4-3 and TRBJ1-1; D ambiguous. Germline assignment: CDR1 LGHNA and CDR2 YSLEER. The CDR3 runs 14 residues. V dropped 4 bases and J dropped 5 bases, with 14 bases sitting between them. The chain's CDR3 is CASSLGRKGTEAFF. The CDR3 nucleotides are TGCGCCAGCAGCCTAGGGAGGAAGGGAACTGAAGCTTTCTTT.

The chain recombines TRBV11-3 with TRBJ2-2; 8 positions match TRBD1. Looked up from germline, CDR1 is SGHNT and CDR2 is YENEEA. This CDR3 is built from 15 residues. Germline trimming cut 5 bases from V and 6 bases from J; bases unmatched to any gene: 8. As DNA, the CDR3 is TGTGCCAGCAGCACCTGGACAGGGTATGCCGGGGAGCTGTTTTTT. Amino acid sequence: CASSTWTGYAGELFF.

Points on this clonotype: The conserved closing phenylalanine or tryptophan is absent in this CDR3, likely reflecting a read error. The gene calls are TRBV29-1 and TRBJ1-5; D is unresolved. Germline CDR1 is SQVTM and CDR2 is ANQGSEA. CDR3 length: 13 amino acids. V gave up 4 bases and J gave up 0 bases, with 7 bases separating them. The DNA of the CDR3 is TGCAGCGTTGTTGAAAATAGCAATCAGCCCCAGCATTCT. It codes for CSVVENSNQPQHS.

J is TRBJ1-5 and V is TRBV7-9; maybe TRBD1 (6 bases). CDR1 and CDR2 from the germline V gene are SEHNR and FQNEAQ (reference sequence). V was cut by 4 bases and J by 4 bases, with 11 bases left in between. CDR3 size: 14 residues. CDR3 sequence: CASSSQQGNQPQHF. For the CDR3, the DNA is TGTGCCAGCAGCTCCCAGCAGGGGAATCAGCCCCAGCATTTT.

The genes are TRBV12-3 or TRBV12-4 and TRBJ2-3, with TRBD2 matching over 13 bases. This CDR3 comprises 16 residues. Trimming at V came to 5 bases and at J to 4 bases, leaving 6 bases not matched to a gene. CDR3 coding DNA: TGTGCCAGCAGTGACCCACTAGCGGGGGGGCCAGATACGCAGTATTTT. This gives the protein CASSDPLAGGPDTQYF.

This clonotype was counted only a few times. The chain recombines TRBV7-2 with TRBJ1-3; D is undetermined. Germline CDR1 SGHTA, CDR2 FQGNSA. Between the trimmed V and J ends, which lost 3 bases and 4 bases, there was a span of 4 bases. The CDR3 totals 12 residues. The CDR3 is CASSFTGNTIYF. The DNA of the CDR3 is TGTGCCAGCAGCTTTACAGGAAACACCATATATTTT.

This chain joins TRBV11-2 and TRBJ1-1; TRBD1 matches 8 bases. After removal of 5 bases from V and 5 bases from J, the junction contained 13 bases not matched to a gene. The CDR3 has 16 residues. Germline CDR1 reads SGHAT; CDR2 reads FQNNGV. The CDR3 here is CASSDRSGTGLTEAFF. The CDR3 DNA is TGTGCCAGCAGCGACCGGTCCGGGACAGGTTTAACTGAAGCTTTCTTT.

The chain employs TRBV29-1 and TRBJ2-1, with 7 bases aligning to TRBD2. Germline V gives CDR1 SQVTM, CDR2 ANQGSEA. This CDR3 is built from 14 residues. With V trimmed by 6 bases and J by 3 bases, 8 bases remained unmatched. The CDR3 coding sequence is TGCAGCGTCACCCGACTAGCTGGCTACAATGAGCAGTTCTTC. Its protein is CSVTRLAGYNEQFF.

The V call is TRBV6-2 or TRBV6-3, the J call TRBJ2-7; TRBD1 matches at 7 bases. CDR3 length equals 15 residues. Trimming removed 5 bases from V and 5 bases from J; junction bases left unmatched: 12. Germline values: CDR1 MNHEY, CDR2 SVGEGT. The CDR3 loop is CASSPHRGYRDEQYF. As DNA, the CDR3 is TGTGCCAGCAGTCCCCACAGGGGTTACAGGGACGAGCAGTACTTC.

Many counts were recorded for this clonotype. One junction end does not reproduce the germline sequence, and a read error may be involved. The chain links TRBV14 to TRBJ2-5; D is undetermined. CDR1 is SGHDN, CDR2 FVKESK, per germline. The CDR3 is 12 residues long. The DNA of the CDR3 is TGTGCCAGCAGCCAAAACCATGAGACCCAGTACTTC. This codes for CASSQNHETQYF.

The chain recombines TRBV29-1 with TRBJ1-2, with D maybe TRBD1 (6 bases). This CDR3 comprises 12 residues. CDR1 SQVTM and CDR2 ANQGSEA come from the germline V gene. The V and J ends lost 5 bases and 4 bases respectively, with 11 bases between them. This CDR3 reads CSVLQGAYGYTF. For the CDR3, the DNA is TGCAGCGTTCTACAGGGAGCCTATGGCTACACCTTC. The whole variable domain, remainder taken from reference TRBV29-1 and TRBJ1-2, is SAVISQKPSRDICQRGTSLTIQCQVDSQVTMMFWYRQQPGQSLTLIATANQGSEATYESGFVIDKFPISRPNLTFSTLTVSNMSPEDSSIYLCSVLQGAYGYTFGSGTRLTVV.

The V call is TRBV7-9, the J call TRBJ2-7; D is unclear. V was shortened by 5 bases and J by 4 bases, with 15 bases between the two germline ends. This CDR3 spans 14 amino acids. Germline V lookup: CDR1 SEHNR, CDR2 FQNEAQ (reference sequence). The CDR3 nucleotides read TGTGCCAGCAGCCTAAACCTTGCAGAATACGAGCAGTACTTC. This sequence encodes CASSLNLAEYEQYF.

The chain couples TRBV20-1 to TRBJ2-5; D perhaps matches TRBD1 (5 bases). Germline V gene sequence: CDR1 DFQATT, CDR2 SNEGSKA (reference sequence). Trimming shortened V by 5 bases and J by 2 bases, and 12 bases separated the two germline ends. CDR3 size: 13 residues. Here the CDR3 reads CSAVGQGQETQYF. The CDR3, as DNA: TGCAGTGCTGTAGGCCAGGGACAAGAGACCCAGTACTTC.